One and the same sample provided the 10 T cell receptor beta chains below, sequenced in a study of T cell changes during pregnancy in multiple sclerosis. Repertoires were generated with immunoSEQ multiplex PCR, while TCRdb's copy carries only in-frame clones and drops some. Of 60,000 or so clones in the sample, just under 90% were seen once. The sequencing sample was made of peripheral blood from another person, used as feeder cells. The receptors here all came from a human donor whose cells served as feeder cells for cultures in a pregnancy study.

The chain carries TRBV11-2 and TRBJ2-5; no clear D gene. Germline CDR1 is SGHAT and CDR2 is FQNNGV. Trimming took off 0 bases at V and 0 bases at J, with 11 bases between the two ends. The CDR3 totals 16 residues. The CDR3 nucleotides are TGTGCCAGCAGCTTAGATTTCAGCTCGTACCAAGAGACCCAGTACTTC. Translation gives CASSLDFSSYQETQYF.

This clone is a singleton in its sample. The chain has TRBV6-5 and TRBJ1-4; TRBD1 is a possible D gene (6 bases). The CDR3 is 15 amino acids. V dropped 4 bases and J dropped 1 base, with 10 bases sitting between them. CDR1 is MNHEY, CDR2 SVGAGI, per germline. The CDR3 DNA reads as TGTGCCAGCAGTTTGAGGGGGGGAACTAATGAAAAACTGTTTTTT. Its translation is CASSLRGGTNEKLFF.

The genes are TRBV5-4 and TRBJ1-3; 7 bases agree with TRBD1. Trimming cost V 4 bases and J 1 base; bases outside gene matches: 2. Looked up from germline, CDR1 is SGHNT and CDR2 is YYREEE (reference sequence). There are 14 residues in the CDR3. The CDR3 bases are TGTGCCAGCAGCCCGGACAGGTCTGGAAACACCATATATTTT. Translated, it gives CASSPDRSGNTIYF.

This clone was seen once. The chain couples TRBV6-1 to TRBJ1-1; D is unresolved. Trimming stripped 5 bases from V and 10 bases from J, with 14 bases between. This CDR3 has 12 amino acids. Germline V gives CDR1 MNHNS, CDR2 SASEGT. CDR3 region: CASSFDGVSAFF. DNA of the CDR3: TGTGCCAGCAGTTTCGACGGGGTATCAGCTTTCTTT.

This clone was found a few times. DNA of the CDR3: TGTGCCTGGAGTGGGGCCAGGACTCGTGGAAACACCATATATTTT. Encoded protein: CAWSGARTRGNTIYF. The chain couples TRBV30 to TRBJ1-3; no firm D call. Per germline, CDR1 GTSNPN and CDR2 SVGIG (reference sequence). The ends were cut back, 1 base at V and 3 bases at J, with 13 bases in the middle. CDR3 size: 15 residues. Full variable domain (missing parts from reference TRBV30 and TRBJ1-3): SQTIHQWPATLVQPVGSPLSLECTVEGTSNPNLYWYRQAAGRGLQLLFYSVGIGQISSEVPQNLSASRPQDRQFILSSKKLLLSDSGFYLCAWSGARTRGNTIYFGEGSWLTVV.

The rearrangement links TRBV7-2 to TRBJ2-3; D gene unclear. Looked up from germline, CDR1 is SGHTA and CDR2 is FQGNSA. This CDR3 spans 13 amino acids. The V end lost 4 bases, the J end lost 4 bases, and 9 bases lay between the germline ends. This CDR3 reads CASSSSVADTQYF. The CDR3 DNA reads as TGTGCCAGCAGCTCCTCTGTAGCAGATACGCAGTATTTT.

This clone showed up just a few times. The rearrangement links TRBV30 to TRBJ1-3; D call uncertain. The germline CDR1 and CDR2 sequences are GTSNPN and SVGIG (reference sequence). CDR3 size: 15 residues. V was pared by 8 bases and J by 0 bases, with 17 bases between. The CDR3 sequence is CALHTGRFSGNTIYF. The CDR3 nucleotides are TGTGCCCTACACACCGGACGGTTCTCTGGAAACACCATATATTTT. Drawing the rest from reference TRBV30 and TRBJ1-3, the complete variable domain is SQTIHQWPATLVQPVGSPLSLECTVEGTSNPNLYWYRQAAGRGLQLLFYSVGIGQISSEVPQNLSASRPQDRQFILSSKKLLLSDSGFYLCALHTGRFSGNTIYFGEGSWLTVV.

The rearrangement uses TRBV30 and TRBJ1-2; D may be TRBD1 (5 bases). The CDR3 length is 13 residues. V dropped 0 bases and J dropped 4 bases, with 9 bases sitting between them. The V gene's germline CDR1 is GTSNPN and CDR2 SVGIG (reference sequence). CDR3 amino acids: CAWSVMGGYGYTF. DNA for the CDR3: TGTGCCTGGAGTGTAATGGGGGGCTATGGCTACACCTTC.

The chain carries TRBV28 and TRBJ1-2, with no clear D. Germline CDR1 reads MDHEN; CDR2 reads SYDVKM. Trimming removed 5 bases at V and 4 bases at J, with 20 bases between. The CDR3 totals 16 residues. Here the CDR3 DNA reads TGTGCCAGCAGTCTACCCTTGCCTGGTTCTTTCTATGGCTACACCTTC. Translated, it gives CASSLPLPGSFYGYTF.

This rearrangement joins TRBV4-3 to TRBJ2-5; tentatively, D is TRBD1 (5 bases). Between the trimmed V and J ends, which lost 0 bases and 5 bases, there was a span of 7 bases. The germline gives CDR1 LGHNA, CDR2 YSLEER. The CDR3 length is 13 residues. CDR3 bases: TGCGCCAGCAGCCAAGATCCAGGGGAGACCCAGTACTTC. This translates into CASSQDPGETQYF.